The 14 T cell receptor beta chains given below trace back to one sample, sequenced in a study of blood T cell repertoires in COVID-19. Some clones are missing from TCRdb's copy, which holds only in-frame ones; the method was immunoSEQ multiplex PCR. The sample has about 150,000 clones, more than 80% seen once. The source material was peripheral blood. These TCRs come from a woman in her thirties or forties with acute or convalescent COVID-19.

The J gene is TRBJ1-4, the V gene TRBV5-1, with 9 bases matching TRBD1. V lost 1 base, J lost 2 bases, and 0 bases stayed unmatched. Germline loops: CDR1 SGHRS, CDR2 YFSETQ. CDR3 length equals 15 residues. The CDR3 region has the DNA TGCGCCAGCAGCTTGACAGGGGGCACTAATGAAAAACTGTTTTTT. It translates to CASSLTGGTNEKLFF.

CDR3 nucleotide sequence: TGTGCCAGCACCGACCAGGGGGCCTCCTACGAGCAGTACTTC. Its protein product is CASTDQGASYEQYF. The chain has TRBV27 and TRBJ2-7, with 8 nucleotides matching TRBD1. This CDR3 has 14 residues. Germline V gives CDR1 MNHEY, CDR2 SMNVEV (reference sequence). The V segment lost 7 bases and the J segment 0 bases; nucleotides outside the gene matches: 5.

CDR3 DNA sequence: TGTGCCTGGGCCAGGAGCACAGATACGCAGTATTTT. Translated: CAWARSTDTQYF. This chain connects TRBV30 to TRBJ2-3; unclear D gene. The V end was cut by 5 bases, the J end by 0 bases, with 6 bases between. The CDR3 is made up of 12 amino acids. Germline CDR1 is GTSNPN and CDR2 is SVGIG (reference sequence).

A single count supports this clone. The genes are TRBV5-8 and TRBJ1-6; TRBD1 aligns across 10 bases. Per the germline V gene, CDR1 is SGHTS and CDR2 is YDEGEE. The CDR3 length is 15 residues. V lost 4 bases, J lost 10 bases, and 8 bases stayed unmatched. The CDR3, as DNA: TGTGCCAGCAGCCACGGACAGGGGGGTTGGTCACCCCTCCACTTT. It is translated as CASSHGQGGWSPLHF.

J is TRBJ1-1 and V is TRBV6-5; possible D gene TRBD1, 6 bases. In germline, CDR1 is MNHEY, CDR2 SVGAGI. V lost 0 bases, J lost 4 bases, and 9 bases lay in between. CDR3 size: 14 residues. This CDR3 reads CASSYSIGGTEAFF. DNA of the CDR3: TGTGCCAGCAGTTACTCGATAGGGGGCACTGAAGCTTTCTTT.

This clone has just a few counts. The chain links TRBV7-9 to TRBJ2-7; possibly TRBD1 for D (7 bases). V lost 7 bases and J lost 3, with 22 bases in between. The CDR3 spans 16 residues. Germline lookup yields CDR1 SEHNR and CDR2 FQNEAQ (reference sequence). The CDR3 nucleotides are TGTGCCAGCACCCCCAACGCGGGGACAGAGATCTACGAGCAGTACTTC. This gives the protein CASTPNAGTEIYEQYF.

This sequence joins TRBV19 and TRBJ1-1, with TRBD1 identical over 8 bases. The CDR3 is 13 residues long. The ends lost 7 bases at V and 1 base at J; junction bases unmatched: 2. In germline, CDR1 is LNHDA, CDR2 SQIVND (reference sequence). This CDR3 reads CASTDRGNTEAFF. The CDR3 bases are TGTGCCAGTACCGACAGGGGGAACACTGAAGCTTTCTTT.

This chain uses TRBV20-1 with TRBJ2-7; TRBD2 matches at 10 bases. The ends lost 3 bases at V and 5 bases at J; junction bases unmatched: 7. The CDR3 length is 14 residues. Germline lookup yields CDR1 DFQATT and CDR2 SNEGSKA (reference sequence). The DNA of the CDR3 is TGCAGTGCTAGTAGGCTAGCGGGAGTGCACGAGCAGTACTTC. Translation: CSASRLAGVHEQYF.

The DNA for the CDR3 is TGTGCCATCATGACTAGCGGGGGACTTAGCTCCTACGAGCAGTACTTC. This translates into CAIMTSGGLSSYEQYF. This chain links TRBV24-1 with TRBJ2-7, with 12 bases fitting TRBD2. V gave up 11 bases and J gave up 0 bases; unmatched junction bases: 10. Germline V gene sequence: CDR1 KGHDR, CDR2 SFDVKD. This CDR3 spans 16 amino acids.

The gene calls are TRBV25-1 and TRBJ2-4, with D maybe TRBD2 (5 bases). CDR3 size: 15 residues. Germline loops: CDR1 MGHDK, CDR2 SYGVNS. V was shortened by 5 bases and J by 1 base, with 12 bases between the two germline ends. CDR3 sequence reads: CASSREGSAKNIQYF. CDR3 coding DNA: TGTGCCAGCAGTCGGGAAGGGTCGGCCAAAAACATTCAGTACTTC.

V usage is TRBV12-3 or TRBV12-4 and J usage is TRBJ2-5; D uncertain. The V end was cut by 3 bases, the J end by 5 bases, with 7 bases between. This CDR3 is 12 amino acids long. CDR3 DNA sequence: TGTGCCAGCAGTTTCGGGTCGGAGACCCAGTACTTC. The encoded protein is CASSFGSETQYF.

The chain links TRBV5-1 to TRBJ1-2, with 10 bases matching TRBD1. V dropped 3 bases and J dropped 2; count of bases not matched to a gene: 16. The length of the CDR3 is 19 residues. The germline gives CDR1 SGHRS, CDR2 YFSETQ. In DNA, the CDR3 is TGCGCCAGCAGCTCGATTCTTCCCCGGGACAGGGGATCCAACTATGGCTACACCTTC. Translation gives CASSSILPRDRGSNYGYTF.

V and J are TRBV5-1 and TRBJ1-1, with D unresolved. The CDR3 covers 14 residues. The V gene lost 0 bases and the J gene lost 5 bases, with 11 bases spanning the gap. The germline CDR1 and CDR2 sequences are SGHRS and YFSETQ. CDR3 sequence (DNA): TGCGCCAGCAGCTTGGATTCGGGGAGGACTGAAGCTTTCTTT. The encoded protein is CASSLDSGRTEAFF. Supplemented by reference TRBV5-1 and TRBJ1-1, the full variable domain reads KAGVTQTPRYLIKTRGQQVTLSCSPISGHRSVSWYQQTPGQGLQFLFEYFSETQRNKGNFPGRFSGRQFSNSRSEMNVSTLELGDSALYLCASSLDSGRTEAFFGQGTRLTVV.

There are a few counts of this clone. CDR3 DNA: TGTGCCAGTAGTCGGGACTTAAGCACAGATACGCAGTATTTT. Protein product: CASSRDLSTDTQYF. The chain uses TRBV19 and TRBJ2-3, with D possibly TRBD2 on 6 matching bases. With 5 bases removed from V and 0 bases from J, the gap between germline ends came to 9 bases. Germline CDR1 reads LNHDA; CDR2 reads SQIVND (reference sequence). CDR3 length: 14 residues.